This is a list of T cell receptor beta chains from one sample in a study of beta chain features in type 1 diabetes. The protocol was immunoSEQ multiplex PCR, while the TCRdb copy is restricted to in-frame clones and leaves out a portion. The table has tens of thousands of clones, around 57% seen once. The specimen sequenced was stem cell memory CD4+ T cells from blood. The receptors shown here come from a man younger than 30 with type 1 diabetes. Both conserved end residues are part of each CDR3. Expanded clones are given a class, and other clones once, few, many or no size at all.

>NA|TRBV5-1
CASSSRQGDEQFF
>NA|TRBV19
CASSIAGQGSGELFF
>once|TRBV5-1
CASKKPGGSNTGELFF
>NA|TRBV9
CASSVRTSSVTADTQYF
>NA|TRBV2
CASRGLQGRIRQPQHF
>NA|TRBV5-1
CASSLPKNTEAFF
>NA|TRBV7-2
CASSLSRVYEQYF
>NA|TRBV27
CASTPPDFYEQYF
>NA|TRBV18
CASCQSWDCKETQYF
>NA|TRBV6-5
CASSQGVRGTGELFF
>NA|TRBV7-9
CASSLHGAYEQYF
>NA|TRBV5-1
CASSRGQGDTQYF
>NA|TRBV7-2
CASSLSGTESYEQYF
>few|TRBV5-1
CASSHRQGPSSYNSPLHF
>NA|TRBV5-1
CASSTGTGTDTQYF
>few|TRBV19
CASSLAGSNQPQHF
>NA|TRBV5-1
CASSLARDRQETQYF
>NA|TRBV18
CASSPYGPSSYEQYF
>NA|TRBV29-1
CSGAGPSGYNEQFF
>NA|TRBV5-1
CASSLDRREAFF
>NA|TRBV7-2
CASSRANGQVPYEQYF
>few|TRBV2
CARKPGGGNSPLHF
>NA|TRBV11-2
CASSLGLVQETQYF
>NA|TRBV5-1
CASSGARGDTQYF
>few|TRBV20-1
CSASGGTGKYF
>few|TRBV7-2
CASSFVAGGTYEQYF
>once|TRBV9
CASSAGYPGQGIYEQYF
>few|TRBV10-1
CASSAPGQGPNTGELFF
>NA|TRBV19
CASSQDRDLRGANVLTF
>few|TRBV5-4
CASSFPPNEQFF
>few|TRBV7-2
CASSLARGWGASSTGGLSQYF
>NA|TRBV5-1
CASSLTWTGITGELFF
>NA|TRBV28
CASSLPGQGYGQYF
>few|TRBV10-3
CAIKRTEYNEQFF
>NA|TRBV28
CASRGGTSLRYYEQYF
>NA|TRBV15
CATSRDRTYQETQYF
>NA|TRBV18
CASSPHSDWVIWTTEAFF
>few|TRBV7-9
CATARSSDRGNQPQHF
>NA|TRBV7-8
CASSSREVEETQYF
>NA|TRBV7-2
CASSLALGGTGELFF
>NA|TRBV2
CASTLGQGRDSPLHF
>NA|TRBV5-1
CASSLGQGVLQETQYF
>NA|TRBV30
CGASREETQYF
>few|TRBV5-4
CASSLETTTSTDTQYF
>once|TRBV5-1
CASSLARGFTGELFF
>NA|TRBV11-2
CASSSPVDSFPYEQYF
>NA|TRBV5-4
CASSRDGGALSNEQFF
>NA|TRBV11-2
CASSPDSNTEAFF
>NA|TRBV7-8
CASSLVGLAYNEQFF
>few|TRBV29-1
CSTSGGTSSTDTQYF
>NA|TRBV10-3
CAIMRGTSGGQETQYF
>once|TRBV5-6
CASSLDPVGYTF
>few|TRBV6-6
CASSRGQVNGNQPQHF
>few|TRBV7-2
CASSSGGTGGTGELFF
>few|TRBV6-5
CASRLVTGGGSPLHF
>NA|TRBV28
CASSPSGLAGDEQFF
>NA|TRBV2
CASSVGLAGVDEQFF
>NA|TRBV29-1
CSVGQGGAEAFF
>few|TRBV7-2
CASSLVAGVNTGELFF
>NA|TRBV5-8
CASSPGTGNNSPLHF